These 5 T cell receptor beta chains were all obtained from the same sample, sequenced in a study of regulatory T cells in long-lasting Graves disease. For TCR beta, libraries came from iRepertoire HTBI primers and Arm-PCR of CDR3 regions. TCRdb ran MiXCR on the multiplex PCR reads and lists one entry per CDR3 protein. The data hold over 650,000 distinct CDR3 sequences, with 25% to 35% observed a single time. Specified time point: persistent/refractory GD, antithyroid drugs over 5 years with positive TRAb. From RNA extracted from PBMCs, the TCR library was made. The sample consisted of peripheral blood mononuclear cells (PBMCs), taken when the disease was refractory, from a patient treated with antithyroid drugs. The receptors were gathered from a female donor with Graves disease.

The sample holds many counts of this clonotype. Here the CDR3 reads CASSRGQGYNYGYTF. CDR3 sequence (DNA): TGTGCCAGCAGTAGGGGACAGGGGTATAACTATGGCTACACCTTC. The J gene is TRBJ1-2, the V gene TRBV28; 10 bases match TRBD1. The trim removed 5 bases at V and 1 base at J, leaving 4 bases unmatched. The CDR3 totals 15 residues. The germline V gene has CDR1 MDHEN and CDR2 SYDVKM.

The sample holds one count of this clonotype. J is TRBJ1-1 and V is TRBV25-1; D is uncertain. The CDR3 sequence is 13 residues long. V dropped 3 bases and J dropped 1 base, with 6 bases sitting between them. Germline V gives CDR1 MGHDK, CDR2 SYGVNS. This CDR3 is CASSEWENTEAFF. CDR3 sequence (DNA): TGTGCCAGCAGTGAGTGGGAGAACACTGAAGCTTTCTTT.

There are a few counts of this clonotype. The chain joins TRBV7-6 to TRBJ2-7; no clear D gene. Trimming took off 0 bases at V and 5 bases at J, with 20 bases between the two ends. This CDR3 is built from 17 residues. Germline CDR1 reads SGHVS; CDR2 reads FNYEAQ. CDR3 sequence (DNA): TGTGCCAGCAGCTTAGCTGGCTTACCCGACGGTTTTCACGAGCAGTACTTC. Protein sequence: CASSLAGLPDGFHEQYF.

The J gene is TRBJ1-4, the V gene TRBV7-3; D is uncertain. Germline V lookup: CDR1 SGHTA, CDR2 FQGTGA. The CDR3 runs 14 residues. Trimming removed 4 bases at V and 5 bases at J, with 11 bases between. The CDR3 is CASSCGTGNEKLFF. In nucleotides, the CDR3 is TGTGCCAGCAGCTGTGGCACTGGGAATGAAAAACTGTTTTTT.

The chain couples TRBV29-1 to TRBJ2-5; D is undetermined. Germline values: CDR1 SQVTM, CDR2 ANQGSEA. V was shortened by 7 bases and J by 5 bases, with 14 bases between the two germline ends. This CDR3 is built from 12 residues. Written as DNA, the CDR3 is TGCAGCGCCACAAAGGGATGGGAGACCCAGTACTTC. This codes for CSATKGWETQYF.